Following are 21 T cell receptor beta chains from one sample sequenced in a study of T cell responses to AZD1222 COVID-19 vaccine. TCRdb's table, derived via immunoSEQ multiplex PCR, lists solely in-frame clones and lacks some. The repertoire holds 95,000 to 150,000 clones, around 87% seen once, with about 2.9% in the top ten. The source material was peripheral blood, sampled 28 days after the second AZD1222 dose. Receptors were obtained from an adult who received the AZD1222 COVID-19 vaccine.

The rearrangement joins TRBV5-1 to TRBJ1-2; 9 bases line up with TRBD1. V lost 4 bases and J lost 6; bases outside the gene matches: 7. This CDR3 is built from 14 residues. CDR1 and CDR2 from the germline V gene are SGHRS and YFSETQ. The CDR3: CASSLSTGGDGYTF. As DNA, the CDR3 is TGCGCCAGCAGCCTATCAACAGGGGGCGATGGCTACACCTTC.

The V and J genes are TRBV19 and TRBJ2-7; D is unresolved. Trimming stripped 1 base from V and 3 bases from J, with 7 bases between. The CDR3 has 13 amino acids. Germline V CDR1 and CDR2: LNHDA, SQIVND (reference sequence). The chain's CDR3 is CASSIGLIYEQYF. DNA for the CDR3: TGTGCCAGTAGTATAGGACTGATCTACGAGCAGTACTTC. The variable domain in full, with the rest retrieved from reference TRBV19 and TRBJ2-7, is DGGITQSPKYLFRKEGQNVTLSCEQNLNHDAMYWYRQDPGQGLRLIYYSQIVNDFQKGDIAEGYSVSREKKESFPLTVTSAQKNPTAFYLCASSIGLIYEQYFGPGTRLTVT.

The V and J genes are TRBV28 and TRBJ1-4; no reliable D call. V lost 6 bases, J lost 8 bases, and 16 bases lay in between. Germline CDR1 MDHEN, CDR2 SYDVKM. The CDR3 has 14 amino acids. CDR3 region: CASRAGVEREKLFF. The CDR3 DNA sequence: TGTGCCAGCAGGGCTGGAGTGGAGCGCGAAAAACTGTTTTTT.

J is TRBJ1-3 and V is TRBV27; a weak D match, TRBD1 (6 bases). The CDR3 is made up of 16 amino acids. The germline V gene has CDR1 MNHEY and CDR2 SMNVEV (reference sequence). The ends were cut back, 3 bases at V and 2 bases at J, with 14 bases in the middle. The CDR3 loop is CASSLRGPGAGNTIYF. As DNA, the CDR3 is TGTGCCAGCAGTTTGAGAGGGCCAGGGGCTGGAAACACCATATATTTT.

The chain employs TRBV29-1 and TRBJ2-5, with no clear D. Trimming stripped 2 bases from V and 3 bases from J, with 13 bases between. Germline CDR1 is SQVTM and CDR2 is ANQGSEA. The CDR3 has 14 residues. The CDR3, as DNA: TGCAGCGTTGAACGCCCAGCTATGGAAGAGACCCAGTACTTC. Protein product: CSVERPAMEETQYF.

The chain recombines TRBV20-1 with TRBJ1-2; 8 bases align to TRBD1. The trim removed 3 bases at V and 8 bases at J, leaving 8 bases unmatched. This CDR3 spans 13 amino acids. From germline, CDR1 is DFQATT and CDR2 SNEGSKA (reference sequence). The CDR3 region has the DNA TGCAGTGCTAGTATGACAGGGGCATTGGGCTACACCTTC. Its translation: CSASMTGALGYTF.

CDR3 residues: CASSEGTTGDTIYF. As DNA, the CDR3 is TGTGCCAGCAGCGAGGGGACCACCGGGGACACCATATATTTT. The rearrangement links TRBV6-5 to TRBJ1-3; D is possibly TRBD1 (5 bases). Trimming cost V 6 bases and J 8 bases, with 17 bases left between them. CDR1 is MNHEY, CDR2 SVGAGI, per germline. The CDR3 sequence is 14 residues long.

The rearrangement links TRBV7-8 to TRBJ1-5; no reliable D call. The CDR3 runs to 15 residues. With 7 bases removed from V and 0 bases from J, the gap between germline ends came to 13 bases. Germline V lookup: CDR1 SGHVS, CDR2 FQNEAQ. Here the CDR3 reads CASTKERGSNQPQHF. The CDR3 DNA follows: TGTGCCAGCACCAAAGAGCGGGGTAGCAATCAGCCCCAGCATTTT.

This clone was counted a few times. This rearrangement joins TRBV7-9 to TRBJ2-7; D possibly matches TRBD1 or TRBD2 (5 bases each). This CDR3 contains 14 residues. V was shortened by 5 bases and J by 2 bases, with 13 bases between the two germline ends. Germline CDR1 reads SEHNR; CDR2 reads FQNEAQ (reference sequence). CDR3 sequence (DNA): TGTGCCAGCAGCCAACCAGGGACCACCTACGAGCAGTACTTC. Its protein is CASSQPGTTYEQYF.

CDR3 loop: CASPPQGAVADTQYF. For the CDR3, the DNA is TGTGCCAGCCCCCCCCAGGGGGCAGTTGCAGATACGCAGTATTTT. The V call is TRBV7-9, the J call TRBJ2-3; 8 nucleotides agree with TRBD1. The CDR3 covers 15 residues. Germline V gene lookup returns CDR1 SEHNR and CDR2 FQNEAQ (reference sequence). J lost 4 bases, V lost 8 bases, and 11 bases had no gene match.

The V and J genes are TRBV5-4 and TRBJ1-3; D is undetermined. This CDR3 has 15 amino acids. V was clipped by 2 bases and J by 8 bases, with 17 bases between them. The germline CDR1 and CDR2 sequences are SGHNT and YYREEE (reference sequence). The CDR3 here is CASSLDGGRSDTIYF. The CDR3 nucleotides read TGTGCCAGCAGCTTAGACGGTGGGCGCTCGGACACCATATATTTT.

This chain uses TRBV30 with TRBJ1-3, with 8 nucleotides matching TRBD1. From germline, CDR1 is GTSNPN and CDR2 SVGIG (reference sequence). The CDR3 runs 14 residues. Trimming at V came to 3 bases and at J to 4 bases, leaving 5 bases not matched to a gene. The CDR3 loop is CAWRQGGQGNTIYF. CDR3 in DNA: TGTGCCTGGAGACAGGGGGGGCAAGGAAACACCATATATTTT.

This chain joins TRBV7-9 and TRBJ1-5; D remains unclear. Trimming stripped 3 bases from V and 5 bases from J, with 5 bases between. The CDR3 totals 12 residues. The germline V gene encodes CDR1 SEHNR and CDR2 FQNEAQ (reference sequence). CDR3 region: CASSFGDQPQHF. DNA of the CDR3: TGTGCCAGCAGCTTCGGAGATCAGCCCCAGCATTTT.

J is TRBJ2-7 and V is TRBV27; possibly TRBD2 for D (5 bases). Trimming took 1 base from V and 3 from J, leaving 13 bases between them. The length of the CDR3 is 15 residues. Germline V CDR1 and CDR2: MNHEY, SMNVEV (reference sequence). The CDR3 coding sequence is TGTGCCAGCAGTTTATTTGCGGGCCTCAACTACGAGCAGTACTTC. It translates to CASSLFAGLNYEQYF.

V and J are TRBV29-1 and TRBJ1-1; no definite D call. Trimming removed 2 bases at V and 3 bases at J, with 10 bases between. The CDR3 has 13 residues. Germline CDR1 reads SQVTM; CDR2 reads ANQGSEA. The CDR3 DNA reads as TGCAGCGTTGAACTCCAGAGTCACACTGAAGCTTTCTTT. This translates into CSVELQSHTEAFF.

The CDR3 DNA reads TGTGCCAGCAACCGGGACAGGGAACAGCCCCAGCATTTT. It yields the protein CASNRDREQPQHF. V gene TRBV2 combines with J gene TRBJ1-5, with TRBD1 matching 9 bases. The CDR3 spans 13 residues. With 7 bases clipped from V and 7 bases from J, the junction kept 5 bases outside the gene matches. Germline CDR1 reads SNHLY; CDR2 reads FYNNEI.

V and J are TRBV12-3 or TRBV12-4 and TRBJ1-4, with a possible D match to TRBD1 (5 bases). This CDR3 is 13 amino acids long. The germline V and J ends were trimmed by 6 bases and 3 bases, with 8 bases remaining between them. DNA of the CDR3: TGTGCCAGCAGACAGGAACCTAATGAAAAACTGTTTTTT. Its translation: CASRQEPNEKLFF.

The J gene is TRBJ1-1, the V gene TRBV2; a weak D match, TRBD1 (5 bases). Trimming took 8 bases from V and 2 from J, leaving 18 bases between them. Per germline, CDR1 SNHLY and CDR2 FYNNEI. The CDR3 totals 15 residues. The CDR3 DNA sequence: TGTGCCAGCGACCGACAGATGGGGGTCAACACTGAAGCTTTCTTT. Translating gives CASDRQMGVNTEAFF.

V gene TRBV13 combines with J gene TRBJ2-7, with a weak D call TRBD2 (6 bases). Germline V gene lookup returns CDR1 PRHDT and CDR2 FYEKMQ (reference sequence). The CDR3 is made up of 12 amino acids. V was clipped by 5 bases and J by 4 bases, with 9 bases between them. CDR3 amino acids: CASSHGGYEQYF. In DNA, the CDR3 is TGTGCCAGCAGCCACGGAGGGTACGAGCAGTACTTC.

A few counts support this clone. This sequence joins TRBV7-9 and TRBJ2-7; no reliable D call. The CDR3 totals 14 residues. Germline lookup yields CDR1 SEHNR and CDR2 FQNEAQ (reference sequence). The V end was cut by 0 bases, the J end by 6 bases, with 12 bases between. The chain's CDR3 is CASSLAGIGVEQYF. CDR3 in DNA: TGTGCCAGCAGCTTAGCTGGTATAGGAGTCGAGCAGTACTTC.

This chain connects TRBV6-5 to TRBJ2-2, with TRBD2 as a possible D gene (5 bases). CDR3 length: 14 residues. CDR1 and CDR2 from the germline V gene are MNHEY and SVGAGI. Trimming cost V 0 bases and J 3 bases, with 5 bases left between them. CDR3 sequence: CASSYSRDTGELFF. CDR3 coding DNA: TGTGCCAGCAGTTACTCGAGGGACACCGGGGAGCTGTTTTTT.